The 15 T cell receptor beta chains reported below all come from one sample, sequenced in a study of cytomegalovirus exposure and HLA in healthy donors. The PCR made use of 60 Vbeta and 13 Jbeta primers. Using immunoSEQ multiplex PCR, the repertoire was profiled, and TCRdb retains in-frame clones only, with some absent. The sample lists fewer than 200,000 clones; under 85% were seen once. Sequencing was performed on PBMCs. These receptors originate from a human donor in good health.

V is TRBV7-2 and J is TRBJ2-6, with 13 bases matching TRBD2. V trimming: 1 base; J trimming: 0 bases; junction bases outside the gene matches: 0. The CDR3 loop spans 18 amino acids. Germline V gives CDR1 SGHTA, CDR2 FQGNSA. CDR3 sequence reads: CASSLGLAGGSGANVLTF. CDR3 nucleotide sequence: TGTGCCAGCAGCTTAGGACTAGCGGGGGGCTCTGGGGCCAACGTCCTGACTTTC.

This clone turned up a few times. Different DNA sequences within this sample yield the same CDR3. V and J are TRBV20-1 and TRBJ2-3; D is uncertain. This CDR3 comprises 11 residues. Looked up from germline, CDR1 is DFQATT and CDR2 is SNEGSKA (reference sequence). The ends were cut back, 6 bases at V and 4 bases at J, with 8 bases in the middle. The CDR3 spells CSARFADTQYF. DNA for the CDR3: TGCAGTGCCAGATTCGCAGATACGCAGTATTTT.

This clone has only a few counts. This chain links TRBV2 with TRBJ2-5; the D gene is possibly TRBD2 (6 bases). V lost 6 bases to trimming and J lost 5 bases, with 13 bases between them. The germline V gene has CDR1 SNHLY and CDR2 FYNNEI. The CDR3 length is 13 residues. This CDR3 reads CASRMGGRETQYF. The DNA of the CDR3 is TGTGCCAGCAGGATGGGGGGTCGGGAGACCCAGTACTTC.

This clone showed up just a few times. The V gene is TRBV7-9, the J gene TRBJ1-5; tentative D call: TRBD1 (5 bases). From germline, CDR1 is SEHNR and CDR2 FQNEAQ (reference sequence). CDR3 length: 12 amino acids. Trimming pared 5 bases from V and 5 bases from J, leaving 7 bases between. CDR3 in amino acids: CASSGGDQPQHF. The CDR3 nucleotides read TGTGCCAGCAGCGGGGGGGATCAGCCCCAGCATTTT.

V and J are TRBV6-4 and TRBJ2-5, with TRBD1 matching 9 bases. V gave up 5 bases and J gave up 4 bases; unmatched junction bases: 8. This CDR3 is built from 15 residues. Germline V lookup: CDR1 MRHNA, CDR2 SNTAGT. CDR3 nucleotide sequence: TGTGCCAGCAGTCTACAGGGGGCTGAGGGAGAGACCCAGTACTTC. Its translation: CASSLQGAEGETQYF.

Of note for this clone: Other nucleotide sequences from this sample produce the same CDR3. The chain recombines TRBV5-1 with TRBJ1-2; D is unresolved. The CDR3 consists of 13 residues. V lost 0 bases, J lost 6 bases, and 9 bases lay in between. Germline V CDR1 and CDR2: SGHRS, YFSETQ. For the CDR3, the DNA is TGCGCCAGCAGCTTGGGGCAGGAGGATGGCTACACCTTC. Amino acids: CASSLGQEDGYTF.

The CDR3 loop is CASRIQGYTYEQYF. The CDR3 DNA sequence: TGCGCCAGCAGGATACAGGGTTATACGTACGAGCAGTACTTC. This sequence joins TRBV10-2 and TRBJ2-7, with a tentative D call TRBD1 (6 bases). The CDR3 sequence is 14 residues long. Trimming pared 6 bases from V and 4 bases from J, leaving 16 bases between. In germline, CDR1 is WSHSY, CDR2 SAAADI.

V and J are TRBV10-3 and TRBJ2-3; TRBD2 might be the D (5 bases). From germline, CDR1 is ENHRY and CDR2 SYGVKD. V was clipped by 11 bases and J by 2 bases, with 17 bases between them. This CDR3 has 14 residues. The CDR3 region has the DNA TGTGCCGTAGCCCCTTGGCGGGCCACAGATACGCAGTATTTT. Its protein product is CAVAPWRATDTQYF.

This clone was observed a handful of times. V and J are TRBV4-3 and TRBJ2-2; TRBD2 matches at 10 bases. Germline V lookup: CDR1 LGHNA, CDR2 YSLEER. The length of the CDR3 is 15 residues. V trimming: 1 base; J trimming: 6 bases; junction bases outside the gene matches: 2. CDR3 loop: CASSQVLAGAGELFF. CDR3 coding DNA: TGCGCCAGCAGCCAAGTCCTAGCGGGAGCCGGGGAGCTGTTTTTT.

The J gene is TRBJ1-6, the V gene TRBV23-1, with D maybe TRBD1 (6 bases). TRBV23-1 is an open reading frame, and its role is uncertain. This CDR3 is 16 amino acids long. V gave up 4 bases and J gave up 8 bases, with 18 bases separating them. CDR3 DNA sequence: TGCGCCAGCAGTCGGGGAAACAGGGTTGTGGATTCACCCCTCCACTTT. This encodes CASSRGNRVVDSPLHF.

This chain links TRBV4-3 with TRBJ2-7; a weak D match, TRBD2 (7 bases). Trimming cost V 4 bases and J 5 bases, with 21 bases left between them. Germline CDR1 is LGHNA and CDR2 is YSLEER. This CDR3 has 16 residues. The CDR3 sequence is CASSRTWGGLVNEQYF. The CDR3 coding sequence is TGCGCCAGCAGCCGGACCTGGGGGGGGCTAGTAAACGAGCAGTACTTC.

This clone showed up just a few times. The chain couples TRBV9 to TRBJ1-6, with D unresolved. Trimming shortened V by 0 bases and J by 7 bases, and 14 bases separated the two germline ends. The CDR3 runs 16 residues. Germline lookup yields CDR1 SGDLS and CDR2 YYNGEE. Here the CDR3 reads CASSVDLDTKNSPLHF. The CDR3 region has the DNA TGTGCCAGCAGCGTAGACCTCGACACCAAAAATTCACCCCTCCACTTT.

This clone has more than one count but fewer than ten. This chain connects TRBV7-2 to TRBJ2-7; 8 positions agree with TRBD2. The J segment lost 2 bases and the V segment lost 5 bases, leaving 17 bases of the junction unmatched. The V gene's germline CDR1 is SGHTA and CDR2 FQGNSA. The CDR3 contains 18 residues. The CDR3 loop is CASSPRGLAGPIAYEQYF. The CDR3 DNA reads as TGTGCCAGCAGCCCAAGAGGCCTAGCGGGCCCAATCGCCTACGAGCAGTACTTC.

This clone has only a few counts. The rearrangement joins TRBV5-4 to TRBJ2-7, with 7 bases aligning to TRBD2. Unmatched junction bases numbered 3, after V lost 0 bases and J lost 3 bases. The CDR3 extends over 14 amino acids. CDR1 and CDR2 from the germline V gene are SGHNT and YYREEE (reference sequence). CDR3 region: CASSLAGGFYEQYF. CDR3 nucleotide sequence: TGTGCCAGCAGCTTGGCGGGGGGTTTCTACGAGCAGTACTTC.

The chain combines TRBV15 with TRBJ1-2; D is ambiguous. V was shortened by 3 bases and J by 4 bases, with 6 bases between the two germline ends. CDR1 and CDR2 (germline): LNHNV, YYDKDF (reference sequence). The CDR3 spans 12 residues. The CDR3 DNA reads TGTGCCACCAGCAGCCGCGTCTATGGCTACACCTTC. Encoded protein: CATSSRVYGYTF.